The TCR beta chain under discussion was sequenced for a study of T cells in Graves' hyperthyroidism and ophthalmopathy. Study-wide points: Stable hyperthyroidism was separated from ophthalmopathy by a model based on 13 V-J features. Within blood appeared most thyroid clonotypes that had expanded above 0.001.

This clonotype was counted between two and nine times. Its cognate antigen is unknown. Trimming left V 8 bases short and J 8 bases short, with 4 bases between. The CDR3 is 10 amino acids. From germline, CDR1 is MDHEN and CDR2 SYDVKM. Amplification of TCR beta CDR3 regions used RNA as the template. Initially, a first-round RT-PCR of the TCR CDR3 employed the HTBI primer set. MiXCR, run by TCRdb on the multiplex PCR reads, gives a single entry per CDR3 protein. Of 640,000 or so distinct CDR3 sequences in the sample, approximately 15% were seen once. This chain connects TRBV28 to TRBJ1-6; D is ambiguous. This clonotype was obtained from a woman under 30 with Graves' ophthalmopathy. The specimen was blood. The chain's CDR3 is CASGDSPLHF. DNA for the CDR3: TGTGCCAGCGGCGATTCACCCCTCCACTTT.